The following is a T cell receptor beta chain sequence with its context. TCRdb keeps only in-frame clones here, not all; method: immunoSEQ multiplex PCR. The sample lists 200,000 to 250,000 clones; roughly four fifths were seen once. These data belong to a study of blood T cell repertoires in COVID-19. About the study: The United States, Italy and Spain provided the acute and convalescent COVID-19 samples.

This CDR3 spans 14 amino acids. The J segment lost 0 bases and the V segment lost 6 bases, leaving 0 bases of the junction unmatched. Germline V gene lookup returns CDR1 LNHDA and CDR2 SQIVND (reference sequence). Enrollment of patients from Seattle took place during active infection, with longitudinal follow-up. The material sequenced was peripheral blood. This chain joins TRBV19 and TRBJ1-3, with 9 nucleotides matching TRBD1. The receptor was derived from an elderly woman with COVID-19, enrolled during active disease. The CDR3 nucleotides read TGTGCCAGTAGGGACAGGGGCTCTGGAAACACCATATATTTT. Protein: CASRDRGSGNTIYF.